The text below deals with one TCR beta chain. Antigen specificity is unknown. The data stem from a study of T cell repertoires in cytomegalovirus infection. This CDR3 has 12 residues. The germline CDR1 and CDR2 sequences are LNHDA and SQIVND (reference sequence). After removal of 10 bases from V and 4 bases from J, the junction contained 4 bases not matched to a gene. Overall study results and limits: HLA-C-restricted TCR beta clonotypes specific for CMV led the ex vivo response.

TCRdb called the reads again in MiXCR, with one record for every CDR3 protein. The data hold roughly 180,000 distinct CDR3 sequences, with 15% to 20% observed a single time. The chain recombines TRBV19 with TRBJ1-1, with 9 bases fitting TRBD1. Input material: CD8+ T cells from PBMCs. This TCR derives from a human donor in good health (CMV status not recorded). Some clones in this sample may be carry-over from other donors' samples. CDR3 coding DNA: TGTGCCACCAGGGACAGGGTCACTGAAGCTTTCTTT. This translates into CATRDRVTEAFF. Variable domain in full (rest from reference TRBV19 and TRBJ1-1): DGGITQSPKYLFRKEGQNVTLSCEQNLNHDAMYWYRQDPGQGLRLIYYSQIVNDFQKGDIAEGYSVSREKKESFPLTVTSAQKNPTAFYLCATRDRVTEAFFGQGTRLTVV.